A single sample is the source of the 6 T cell receptor beta chains below, sequenced in a study of CD8+ T cells in alopecia areata. cDNA reverse transcribed from extracted RNA served as the sequencing template. Data came from immunoSEQ multiplex PCR; TCRdb stores just in-frame clones and leaves some out. The profile covers a few hundred thousand clones, with around 65% appearing a single time and 1% to 1.5% taken by the ten largest. Noted treatment: oral pan-JAK inhibitor, 5-10 mg twice daily. Specimen: CD4+ T cells sorted from blood, collected at approximately week 42, from a patient treated with tofacitinib. The receptors shown here come from a human donor with alopecia areata.

The rearrangement links TRBV13 to TRBJ1-1, with no clear D. This CDR3 is 14 amino acids long. Per germline, CDR1 PRHDT and CDR2 FYEKMQ (reference sequence). The V and J ends lost 8 bases and 8 bases respectively, with 21 bases between them. Here the CDR3 DNA reads TGTGCCAGCCTGTTGCAGGCCCGCCACTTCGAAGCTTTCTTT. This gives the protein CASLLQARHFEAFF.

In this sample, this clone turned up a few times. This chain links TRBV29-1 with TRBJ2-3; the D gene could be TRBD1 or TRBD2 (5 bases each). The CDR3 is 12 amino acids. V lost 8 bases and J 11 bases, leaving 20 bases between the germline ends. Germline V gene sequence: CDR1 SQVTM, CDR2 ANQGSEA. This chain's CDR3 is CSSFLLGGEQYF. CDR3 DNA: TGCAGCTCATTCCTGCTTGGGGGAGAGCAGTATTTT.

The genes are TRBV7-2 and TRBJ2-3, with 9 bases lining up with TRBD1. CDR3 length: 14 amino acids. The V gene's germline CDR1 is SGHTA and CDR2 FQGNSA. Losses at the gene ends were 5 bases for V and 4 bases for J; bases not matched to a gene: 4. DNA of the CDR3: TGTGCCAGCAGCCAAAGGACAGGGGCAGATACGCAGTATTTT. Its translation is CASSQRTGADTQYF.

The chain uses TRBV29-1 and TRBJ2-1; 9 bases line up with TRBD1. V was pared by 4 bases and J by 4 bases, with 5 bases of the junction left unmatched. The CDR3 length is 14 residues. Germline lookup yields CDR1 SQVTM and CDR2 ANQGSEA. The CDR3 region has the DNA TGCAGCGTTGTGGGAGGGACAGGGTACAATGAGCAGTTCTTC. This encodes CSVVGGTGYNEQFF.

The genes are TRBV9 and TRBJ2-7; D remains ambiguous. The V gene's germline CDR1 is SGDLS and CDR2 YYNGEE. V lost 4 bases and J 3 bases, leaving 14 bases between the germline ends. The CDR3 loop spans 14 amino acids. CDR3 sequence: CASSLTADFYEQYF. The CDR3 DNA sequence: TGTGCCAGCAGCCTCACAGCAGATTTCTACGAGCAGTACTTC.

This rearrangement joins TRBV5-1 to TRBJ2-2, with 12 bases lining up with TRBD1. Germline-derived CDR1 and CDR2 are SGHRS and YFSETQ. V lost 4 bases to trimming and J lost 6 bases; unmatched junction nucleotides: 7. This CDR3 has 16 residues. In DNA, the CDR3 is TGCGCCAGCAGCCCCGGGGGACAGGGGGCGTCCGGGGAGCTGTTTTTT. It codes for CASSPGGQGASGELFF.